This TCR beta chain comes out of a study of shared clonotypes between healthy human individuals. Deletions cut 3 bases from V and 6 bases from J, with 11 bases between. The length of the CDR3 is 13 residues. Germline loops: CDR1 MNHEY, CDR2 SVGAGI. Genomic DNA from each subset was divided evenly over several immunoSEQ plates. Per the original methods: ImmunoSEQ yielded junction-only sequences lacking quality scores, so filtering differed. Here immunoSEQ multiplex PCR was the method, and the copy in TCRdb shows in-frame clones only, minus some. The V and J calls and clone size come from that table; D and trimming were worked out from the DNA. The sample lists hundreds of thousands of clones, approximately 79% occurring once.

The chain combines TRBV6-5 with TRBJ1-1; a possible D gene is TRBD1 (5 bases). Input material: memory CD4+ T cells sorted from blood. This sample's subset: CD45RA-negative fraction. The origin of this receptor is a woman younger than 45 in good health. The CDR3 DNA reads TGTGCCAGCAGTTATACGGGGGAGGCTGAAGCTTTCTTT. Amino acids: CASSYTGEAEAFF.